The source of this T cell receptor beta chain is a study of T cell responses to AZD1222 COVID-19 vaccine. Study-level points and caveats: Vaccine-related CD4 TCRs covered spike, predominating at 160-218 and 743-854. Donors were largely white British and mainly female; clonal diversity was possibly underestimated. Without day 14 samples, only post-peak T cell repertoires were studied. A rise in Spike-specific TCR breadth and depth followed two AZD1222 doses.

Using immunoSEQ multiplex PCR, the repertoire was profiled, and TCRdb retains in-frame clones only, with some absent. The sample contains about 120,000 clones, approximately 85% of which appear only once. As for this clone: Its specificity is unknown.

This CDR3 contains 14 residues. V dropped 6 bases and J dropped 5; count of bases not matched to a gene: 7. Germline CDR1 SGHAT, CDR2 FQNNGV. This sample comprised peripheral blood, obtained on day 0 of AZD1222 vaccination. This chain uses TRBV11-2 with TRBJ1-2; 9 positions match TRBD1. This TCR was sampled from an adult in good health. The DNA of the CDR3 is TGTGCCAGCAGAAGACAGGGGGGAAAATATGGCTACACCTTC. Translation gives CASRRQGGKYGYTF.